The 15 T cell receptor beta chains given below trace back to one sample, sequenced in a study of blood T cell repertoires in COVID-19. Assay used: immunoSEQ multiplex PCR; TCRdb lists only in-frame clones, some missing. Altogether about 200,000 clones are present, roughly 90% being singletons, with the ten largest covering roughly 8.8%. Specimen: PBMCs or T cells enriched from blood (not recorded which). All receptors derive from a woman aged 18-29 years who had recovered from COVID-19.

CDR3 protein: CASSEGFDTIYF. The CDR3 bases are TGTGCCAGCAGTGAAGGTTTCGACACCATATATTTT. This rearrangement joins TRBV6-1 to TRBJ1-3; no clear D. The CDR3 spans 12 residues. The V end was cut by 1 base, the J end by 8 bases, with 6 bases between. Germline CDR1 reads MNHNS; CDR2 reads SASEGT.

In nucleotides, the CDR3 is TGTGCCAGCAGCTTAGGTGACCGAGGTTATAATTCACCCCTCCACTTT. This translates into CASSLGDRGYNSPLHF. The chain links TRBV7-9 to TRBJ1-6; D not resolved. Between the trimmed V and J ends, which lost 1 base and 4 bases, there was a span of 11 bases. Germline V gene sequence: CDR1 SEHNR, CDR2 FQNEAQ (reference sequence). The CDR3 contains 16 residues.

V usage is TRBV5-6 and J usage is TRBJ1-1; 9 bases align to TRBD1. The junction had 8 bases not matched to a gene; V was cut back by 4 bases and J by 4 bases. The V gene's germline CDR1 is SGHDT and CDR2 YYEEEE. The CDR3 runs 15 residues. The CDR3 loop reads CASSGTGGAGTEAFF. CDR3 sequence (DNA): TGTGCCAGCAGCGGTACAGGGGGCGCGGGCACTGAAGCTTTCTTT.

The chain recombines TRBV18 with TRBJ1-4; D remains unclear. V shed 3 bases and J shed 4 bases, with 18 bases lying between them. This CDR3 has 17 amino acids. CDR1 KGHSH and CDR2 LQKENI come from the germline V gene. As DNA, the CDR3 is TGTGCCAGCTCACCTATACGAAAGGCTCTAGATAATGAAAAACTGTTTTTT. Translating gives CASSPIRKALDNEKLFF.

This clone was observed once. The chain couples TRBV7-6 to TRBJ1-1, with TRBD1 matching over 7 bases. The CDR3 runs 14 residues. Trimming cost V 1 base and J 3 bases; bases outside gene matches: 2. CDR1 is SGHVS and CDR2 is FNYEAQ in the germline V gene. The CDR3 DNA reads TGTGCCAGCAGCTTAGGTACAGGGGACACTGAAGCTTTCTTT. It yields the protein CASSLGTGDTEAFF.

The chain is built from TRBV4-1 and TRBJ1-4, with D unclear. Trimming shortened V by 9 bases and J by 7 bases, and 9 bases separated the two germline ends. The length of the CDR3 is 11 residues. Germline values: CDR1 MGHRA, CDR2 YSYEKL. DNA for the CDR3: TGCGCCAGTGGAAGGAGTGAAAAACTGTTTTTT. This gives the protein CASGRSEKLFF.

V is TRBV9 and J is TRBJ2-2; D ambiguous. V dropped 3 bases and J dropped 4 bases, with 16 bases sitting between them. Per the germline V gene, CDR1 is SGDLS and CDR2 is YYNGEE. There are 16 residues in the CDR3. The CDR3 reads CASSAVRWSSTGELFF. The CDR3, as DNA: TGTGCCAGCAGCGCCGTCAGGTGGTCCTCCACCGGGGAGCTGTTTTTT.

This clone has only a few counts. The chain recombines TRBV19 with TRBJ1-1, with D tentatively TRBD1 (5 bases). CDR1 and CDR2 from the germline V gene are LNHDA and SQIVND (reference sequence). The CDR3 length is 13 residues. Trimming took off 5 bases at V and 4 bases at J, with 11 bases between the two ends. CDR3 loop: CASSSRQSTEAFF. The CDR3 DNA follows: TGTGCCAGTAGTTCTAGACAGAGCACTGAAGCTTTCTTT.

This CDR3 reads CASSSTGTGAQHF. CDR3 nucleotides: TGTGCCAGCAGCTCCACTGGGACAGGGGCCCAGCATTTT. This chain uses TRBV7-2 with TRBJ1-5, with 10 bases matching TRBD1. CDR1 is SGHTA, CDR2 FQGNSA, per germline. The CDR3 runs 13 residues. Germline trimming cut 4 bases from V and 11 bases from J; bases unmatched to any gene: 5.

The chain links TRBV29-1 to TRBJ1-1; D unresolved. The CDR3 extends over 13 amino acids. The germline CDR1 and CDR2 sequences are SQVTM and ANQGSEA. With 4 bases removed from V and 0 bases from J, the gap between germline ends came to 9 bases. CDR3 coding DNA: TGCAGCGTTGCGCGGAGAATGAACACTGAAGCTTTCTTT. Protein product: CSVARRMNTEAFF.

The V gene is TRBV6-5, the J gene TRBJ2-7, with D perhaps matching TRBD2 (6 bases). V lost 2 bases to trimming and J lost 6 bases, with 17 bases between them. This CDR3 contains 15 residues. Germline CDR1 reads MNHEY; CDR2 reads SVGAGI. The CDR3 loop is CASSYKLGRWSEQYF. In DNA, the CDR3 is TGTGCCAGCAGTTACAAATTAGGGAGGTGGAGCGAGCAGTACTTC.

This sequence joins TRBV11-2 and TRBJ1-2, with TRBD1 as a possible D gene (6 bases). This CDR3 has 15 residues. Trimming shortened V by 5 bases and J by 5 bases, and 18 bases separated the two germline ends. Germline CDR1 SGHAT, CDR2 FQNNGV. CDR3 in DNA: TGTGCCAGCAGCCCTATTCAGGGGTCCCCATATGGCTACACCTTC. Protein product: CASSPIQGSPYGYTF.

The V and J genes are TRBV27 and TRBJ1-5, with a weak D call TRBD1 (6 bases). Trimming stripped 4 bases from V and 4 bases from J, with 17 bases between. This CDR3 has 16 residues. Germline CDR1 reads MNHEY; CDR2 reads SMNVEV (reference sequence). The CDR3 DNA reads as TGTGCCAGCAGTTCAAATATCGGACAGAGGAATCAGCCCCAGCATTTT. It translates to CASSSNIGQRNQPQHF.

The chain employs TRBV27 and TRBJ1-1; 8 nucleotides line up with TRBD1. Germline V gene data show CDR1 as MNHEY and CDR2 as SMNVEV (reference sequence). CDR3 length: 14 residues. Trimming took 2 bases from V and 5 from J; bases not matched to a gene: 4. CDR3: CASSLARGLTEAFF. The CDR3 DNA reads TGTGCCAGCAGTTTAGCCAGGGGGCTTACTGAAGCTTTCTTT.

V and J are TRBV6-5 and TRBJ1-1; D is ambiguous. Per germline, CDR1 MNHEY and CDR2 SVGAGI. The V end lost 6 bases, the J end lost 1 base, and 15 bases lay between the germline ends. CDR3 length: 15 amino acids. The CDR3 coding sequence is TGTGCCAGCAGCGGCGGACTGGGGAAGAACACTGAAGCTTTCTTT. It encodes CASSGGLGKNTEAFF.